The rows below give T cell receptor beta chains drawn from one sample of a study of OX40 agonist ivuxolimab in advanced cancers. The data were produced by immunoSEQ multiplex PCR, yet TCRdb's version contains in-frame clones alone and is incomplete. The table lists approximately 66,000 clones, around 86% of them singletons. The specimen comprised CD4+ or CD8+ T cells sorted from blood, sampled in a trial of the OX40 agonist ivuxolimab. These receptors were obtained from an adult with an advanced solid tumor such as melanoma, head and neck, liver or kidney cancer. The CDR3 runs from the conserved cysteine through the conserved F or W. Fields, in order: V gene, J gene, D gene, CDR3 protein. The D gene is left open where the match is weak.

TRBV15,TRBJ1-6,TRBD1,CATSRGGDRYYNSPLHF
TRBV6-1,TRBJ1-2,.,CATLLEGTRYGYTF
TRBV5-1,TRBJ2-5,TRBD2,CASSLERLAGGQETQYF
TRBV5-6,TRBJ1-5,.,CASSFGGSNQPQHF
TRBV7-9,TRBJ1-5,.,CASSFAAEQPQHF
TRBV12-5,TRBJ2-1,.,CASGQQGSNEQFF
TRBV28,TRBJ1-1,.,CASSSASNTEAFF
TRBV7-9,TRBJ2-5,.,CASSLTSETQYF
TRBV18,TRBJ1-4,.,CASSPQTGLATNEKLFF
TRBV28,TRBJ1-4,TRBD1,CASSFRQGRATNEKLFF
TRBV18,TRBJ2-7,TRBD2,CASSPSGGAYEQYF
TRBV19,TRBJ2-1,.,CASSIPSASYNEQFF
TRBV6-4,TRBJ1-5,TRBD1,CASSGGQGQPQHF
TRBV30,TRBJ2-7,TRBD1,CAWDRDSYEQYF
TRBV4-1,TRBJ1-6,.,CASSDYRAEVSPLHF
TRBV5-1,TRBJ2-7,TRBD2,CASSFGGGAVEQYF
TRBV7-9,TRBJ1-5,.,CASSLVADQPQHF